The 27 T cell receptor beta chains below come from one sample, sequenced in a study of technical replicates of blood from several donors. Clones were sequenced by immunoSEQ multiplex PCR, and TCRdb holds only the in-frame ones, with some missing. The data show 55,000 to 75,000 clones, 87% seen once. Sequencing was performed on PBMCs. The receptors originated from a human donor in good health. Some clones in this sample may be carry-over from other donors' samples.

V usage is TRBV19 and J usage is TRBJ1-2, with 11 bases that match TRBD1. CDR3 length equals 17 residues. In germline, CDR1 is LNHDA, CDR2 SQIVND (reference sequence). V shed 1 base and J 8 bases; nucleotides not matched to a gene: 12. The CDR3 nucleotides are TGTGCCAGTAGTATAGCCCGAACAGGGACAGGGGGATCGGGCTACACCTTC. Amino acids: CASSIARTGTGGSGYTF.

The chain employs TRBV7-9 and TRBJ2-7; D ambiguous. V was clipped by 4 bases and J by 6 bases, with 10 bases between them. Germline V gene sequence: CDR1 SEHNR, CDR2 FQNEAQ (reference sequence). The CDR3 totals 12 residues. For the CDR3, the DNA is TGTGCCAGCAGCTCCGACAACATCGAGCAGTACTTC. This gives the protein CASSSDNIEQYF.

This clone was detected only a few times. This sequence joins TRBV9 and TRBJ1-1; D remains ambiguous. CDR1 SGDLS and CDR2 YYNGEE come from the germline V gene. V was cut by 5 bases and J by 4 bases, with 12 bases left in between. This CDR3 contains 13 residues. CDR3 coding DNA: TGTGCCAGCAGAAGAGTTATCCCCACTGAAGCTTTCTTT. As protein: CASRRVIPTEAFF.

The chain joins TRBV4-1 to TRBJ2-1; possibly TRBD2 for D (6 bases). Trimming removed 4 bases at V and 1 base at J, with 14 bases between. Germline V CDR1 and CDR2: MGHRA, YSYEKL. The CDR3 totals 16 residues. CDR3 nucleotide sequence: TGCGCCAGCAGCCCTCGGGCGGGACCTTCCTACAATGAGCAGTTCTTC. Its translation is CASSPRAGPSYNEQFF.

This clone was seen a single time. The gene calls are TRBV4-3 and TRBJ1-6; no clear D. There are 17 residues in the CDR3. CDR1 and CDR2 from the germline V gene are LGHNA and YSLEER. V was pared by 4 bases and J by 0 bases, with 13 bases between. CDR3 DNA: TGCGCCAGCAGCCCCCAAACGGGGAGCTCCTATAATTCACCCCTCCACTTT. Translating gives CASSPQTGSSYNSPLHF.

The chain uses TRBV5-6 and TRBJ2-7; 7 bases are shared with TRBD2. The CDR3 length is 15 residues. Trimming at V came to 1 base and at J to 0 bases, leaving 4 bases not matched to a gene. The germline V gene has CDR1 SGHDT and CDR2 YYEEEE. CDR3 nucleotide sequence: TGTGCCAGCAGCTTGCAGCGGGGCTACTCCTACGAGCAGTACTTC. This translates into CASSLQRGYSYEQYF.

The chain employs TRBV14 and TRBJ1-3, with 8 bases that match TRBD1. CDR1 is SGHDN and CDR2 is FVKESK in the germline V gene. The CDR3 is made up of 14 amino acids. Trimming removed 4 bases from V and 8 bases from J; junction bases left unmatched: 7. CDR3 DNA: TGTGCCAGCAGCCCTACGGACAGGGAGGACACCATATATTTT. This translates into CASSPTDREDTIYF. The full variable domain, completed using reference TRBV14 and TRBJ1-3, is EAGVTQFPSHSVIEKGQTVTLRCDPISGHDNLYWYRRVMGKEIKFLLHFVKESKQDESGMPNNRFLAERTGGTYSTLKVQPAELEDSGVYFCASSPTDREDTIYFGEGSWLTVV.

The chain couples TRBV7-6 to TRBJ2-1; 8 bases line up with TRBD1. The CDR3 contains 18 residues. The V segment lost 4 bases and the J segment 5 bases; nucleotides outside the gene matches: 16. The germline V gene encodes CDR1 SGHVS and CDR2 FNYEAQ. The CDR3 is CASSSSGTGSSLNNEQFF. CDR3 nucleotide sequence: TGTGCCAGCAGCTCCTCCGGGACAGGCTCTTCTCTTAACAATGAGCAGTTCTTC.

As DNA, the CDR3 is TGTGCCAGCAGTTACGGTCGGGGGACTGGAAACACCATATATTTT. Protein: CASSYGRGTGNTIYF. V and J are TRBV6-5 and TRBJ1-3, with D perhaps TRBD1 (5 bases). The CDR3 is 15 amino acids. Trimming left V 2 bases short and J 2 bases short, with 10 bases between. CDR1 and CDR2 (germline): MNHEY, SVGAGI.

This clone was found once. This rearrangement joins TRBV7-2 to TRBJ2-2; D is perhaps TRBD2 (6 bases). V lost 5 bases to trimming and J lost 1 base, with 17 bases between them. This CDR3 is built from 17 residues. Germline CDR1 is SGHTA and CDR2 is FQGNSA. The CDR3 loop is CASSPRSGPQNTGELFF. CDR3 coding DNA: TGTGCCAGCAGCCCCAGAAGCGGGCCTCAGAACACCGGGGAGCTGTTTTTT.

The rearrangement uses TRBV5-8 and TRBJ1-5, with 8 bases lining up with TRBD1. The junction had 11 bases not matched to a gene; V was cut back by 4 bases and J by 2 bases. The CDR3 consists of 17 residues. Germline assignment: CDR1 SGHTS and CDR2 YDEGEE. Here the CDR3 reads CASSHLTTGDGNQPQHF. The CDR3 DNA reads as TGTGCCAGCAGCCACCTTACGACAGGGGACGGCAATCAGCCCCAGCATTTT.

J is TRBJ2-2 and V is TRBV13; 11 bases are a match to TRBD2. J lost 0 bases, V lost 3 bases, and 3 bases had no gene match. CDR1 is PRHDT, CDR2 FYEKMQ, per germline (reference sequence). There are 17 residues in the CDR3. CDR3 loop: CASSFGLAGPNTGELFF. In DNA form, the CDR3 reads TGTGCCAGCAGCTTCGGACTAGCGGGCCCGAACACCGGGGAGCTGTTTTTT.

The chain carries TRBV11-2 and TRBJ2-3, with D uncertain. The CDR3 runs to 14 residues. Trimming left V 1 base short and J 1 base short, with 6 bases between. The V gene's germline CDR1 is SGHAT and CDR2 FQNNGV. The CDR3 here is CASSLGVGTDTQYF. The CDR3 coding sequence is TGTGCCAGCAGCTTAGGAGTGGGCACAGATACGCAGTATTTT.

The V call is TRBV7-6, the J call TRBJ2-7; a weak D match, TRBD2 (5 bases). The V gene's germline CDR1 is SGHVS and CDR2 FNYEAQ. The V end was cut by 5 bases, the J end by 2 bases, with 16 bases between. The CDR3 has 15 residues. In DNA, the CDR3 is TGTGCCAGCAGCGGCCTGGTCAGCGGAGCCTACGAGCAGTACTTC. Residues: CASSGLVSGAYEQYF.

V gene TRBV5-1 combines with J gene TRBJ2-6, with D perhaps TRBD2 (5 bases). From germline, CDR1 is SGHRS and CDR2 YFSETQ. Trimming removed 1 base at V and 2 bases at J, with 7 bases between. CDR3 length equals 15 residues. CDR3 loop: CASSLSGTGANVLTF. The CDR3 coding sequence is TGCGCCAGCAGCTTGTCGGGGACTGGGGCCAACGTCCTGACTTTC.

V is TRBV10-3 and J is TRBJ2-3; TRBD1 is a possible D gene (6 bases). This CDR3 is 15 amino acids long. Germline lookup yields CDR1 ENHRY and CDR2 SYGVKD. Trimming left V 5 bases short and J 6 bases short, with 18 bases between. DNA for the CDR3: TGTGCCATCAGTATATCGGACAGCCAGGCCGATACGCAGTATTTT. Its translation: CAISISDSQADTQYF.

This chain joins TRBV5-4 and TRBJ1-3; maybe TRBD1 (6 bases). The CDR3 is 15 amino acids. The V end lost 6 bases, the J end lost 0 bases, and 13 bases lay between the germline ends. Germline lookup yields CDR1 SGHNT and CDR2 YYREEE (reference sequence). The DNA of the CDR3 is TGTGCCAGCAAAGGGGGGGGTGTCTCTGGAAACACCATATATTTT. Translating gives CASKGGGVSGNTIYF.

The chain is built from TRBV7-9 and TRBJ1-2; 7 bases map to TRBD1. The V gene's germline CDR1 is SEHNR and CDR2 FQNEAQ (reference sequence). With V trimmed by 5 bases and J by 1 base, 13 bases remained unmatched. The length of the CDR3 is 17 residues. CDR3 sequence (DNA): TGTGCCAGCAGCCAGCCGGGACAGCACCATTTTAACTATGGCTACACCTTC. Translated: CASSQPGQHHFNYGYTF. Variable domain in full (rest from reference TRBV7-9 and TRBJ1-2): DTGVSQNPRHKITKRGQNVTFRCDPISEHNRLYWYRQTLGQGPEFLTYFQNEAQLEKSRLLSDRFSAERPKGSFSTLEIQRTEQGDSAMYLCASSQPGQHHFNYGYTFGSGTRLTVV.

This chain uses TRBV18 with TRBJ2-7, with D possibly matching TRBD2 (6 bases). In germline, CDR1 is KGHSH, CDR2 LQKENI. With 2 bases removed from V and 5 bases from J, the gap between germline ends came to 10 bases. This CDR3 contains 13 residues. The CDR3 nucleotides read TGTGCCAGCTCACCATTCGGGGGTGACGAGCAGTACTTC. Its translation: CASSPFGGDEQYF.

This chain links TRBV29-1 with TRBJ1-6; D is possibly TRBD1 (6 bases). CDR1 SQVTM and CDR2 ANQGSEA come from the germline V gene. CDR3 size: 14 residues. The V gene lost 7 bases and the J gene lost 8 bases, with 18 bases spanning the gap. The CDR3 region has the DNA TGCAGCGCTTCCACTGGGACAAGGGATTCACCCCTCCACTTT. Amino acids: CSASTGTRDSPLHF.

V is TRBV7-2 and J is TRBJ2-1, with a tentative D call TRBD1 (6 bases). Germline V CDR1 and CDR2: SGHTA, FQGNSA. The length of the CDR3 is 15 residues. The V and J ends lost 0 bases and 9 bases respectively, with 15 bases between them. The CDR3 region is CASSLAGGKLGEQFF. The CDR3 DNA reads TGTGCCAGCAGCTTAGCAGGGGGTAAATTAGGTGAGCAGTTCTTC.

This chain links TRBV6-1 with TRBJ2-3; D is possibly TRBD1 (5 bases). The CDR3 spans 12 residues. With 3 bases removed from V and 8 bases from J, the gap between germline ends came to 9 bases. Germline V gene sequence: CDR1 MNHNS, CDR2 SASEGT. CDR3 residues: CASSEGQPTQYF. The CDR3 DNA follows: TGTGCCAGCAGTGAGGGGCAGCCTACGCAGTATTTT.

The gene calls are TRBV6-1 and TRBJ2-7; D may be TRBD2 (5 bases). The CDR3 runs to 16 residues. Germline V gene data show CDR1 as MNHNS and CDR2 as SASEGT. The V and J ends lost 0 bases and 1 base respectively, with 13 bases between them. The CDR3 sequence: CASSEALGLVSYEQYF. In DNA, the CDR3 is TGTGCCAGCAGTGAAGCGCTTGGACTTGTATCCTACGAGCAGTACTTC.

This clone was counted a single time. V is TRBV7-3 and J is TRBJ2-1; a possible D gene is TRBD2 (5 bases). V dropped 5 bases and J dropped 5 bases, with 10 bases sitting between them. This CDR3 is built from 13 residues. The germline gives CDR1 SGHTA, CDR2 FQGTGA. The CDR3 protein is CASSPTEDNEQFF. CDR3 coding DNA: TGTGCCAGCAGCCCTACGGAGGACAATGAGCAGTTCTTC.

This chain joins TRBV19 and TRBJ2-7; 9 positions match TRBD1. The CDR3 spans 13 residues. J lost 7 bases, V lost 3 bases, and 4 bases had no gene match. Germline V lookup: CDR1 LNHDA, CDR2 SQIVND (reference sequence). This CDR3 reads CASSIDRGFEQYF. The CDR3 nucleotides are TGTGCCAGTAGTATCGACAGGGGGTTTGAGCAGTACTTC.

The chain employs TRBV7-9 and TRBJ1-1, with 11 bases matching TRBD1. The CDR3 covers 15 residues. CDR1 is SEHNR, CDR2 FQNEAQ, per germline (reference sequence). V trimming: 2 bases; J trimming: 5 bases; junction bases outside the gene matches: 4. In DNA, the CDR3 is TGTGCCAGCAGCTTAAGGGGACAGGGGGTTACTGAAGCTTTCTTT. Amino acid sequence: CASSLRGQGVTEAFF.

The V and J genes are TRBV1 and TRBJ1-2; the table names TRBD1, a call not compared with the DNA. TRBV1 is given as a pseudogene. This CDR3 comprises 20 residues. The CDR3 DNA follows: TGCACCAGCAGCCAACTGCCGACCTTCGAGGACAGGGGGGAGGAGTATGGCTACACCTTC. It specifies CTSSQLPTFEDRGEEYGYTF.